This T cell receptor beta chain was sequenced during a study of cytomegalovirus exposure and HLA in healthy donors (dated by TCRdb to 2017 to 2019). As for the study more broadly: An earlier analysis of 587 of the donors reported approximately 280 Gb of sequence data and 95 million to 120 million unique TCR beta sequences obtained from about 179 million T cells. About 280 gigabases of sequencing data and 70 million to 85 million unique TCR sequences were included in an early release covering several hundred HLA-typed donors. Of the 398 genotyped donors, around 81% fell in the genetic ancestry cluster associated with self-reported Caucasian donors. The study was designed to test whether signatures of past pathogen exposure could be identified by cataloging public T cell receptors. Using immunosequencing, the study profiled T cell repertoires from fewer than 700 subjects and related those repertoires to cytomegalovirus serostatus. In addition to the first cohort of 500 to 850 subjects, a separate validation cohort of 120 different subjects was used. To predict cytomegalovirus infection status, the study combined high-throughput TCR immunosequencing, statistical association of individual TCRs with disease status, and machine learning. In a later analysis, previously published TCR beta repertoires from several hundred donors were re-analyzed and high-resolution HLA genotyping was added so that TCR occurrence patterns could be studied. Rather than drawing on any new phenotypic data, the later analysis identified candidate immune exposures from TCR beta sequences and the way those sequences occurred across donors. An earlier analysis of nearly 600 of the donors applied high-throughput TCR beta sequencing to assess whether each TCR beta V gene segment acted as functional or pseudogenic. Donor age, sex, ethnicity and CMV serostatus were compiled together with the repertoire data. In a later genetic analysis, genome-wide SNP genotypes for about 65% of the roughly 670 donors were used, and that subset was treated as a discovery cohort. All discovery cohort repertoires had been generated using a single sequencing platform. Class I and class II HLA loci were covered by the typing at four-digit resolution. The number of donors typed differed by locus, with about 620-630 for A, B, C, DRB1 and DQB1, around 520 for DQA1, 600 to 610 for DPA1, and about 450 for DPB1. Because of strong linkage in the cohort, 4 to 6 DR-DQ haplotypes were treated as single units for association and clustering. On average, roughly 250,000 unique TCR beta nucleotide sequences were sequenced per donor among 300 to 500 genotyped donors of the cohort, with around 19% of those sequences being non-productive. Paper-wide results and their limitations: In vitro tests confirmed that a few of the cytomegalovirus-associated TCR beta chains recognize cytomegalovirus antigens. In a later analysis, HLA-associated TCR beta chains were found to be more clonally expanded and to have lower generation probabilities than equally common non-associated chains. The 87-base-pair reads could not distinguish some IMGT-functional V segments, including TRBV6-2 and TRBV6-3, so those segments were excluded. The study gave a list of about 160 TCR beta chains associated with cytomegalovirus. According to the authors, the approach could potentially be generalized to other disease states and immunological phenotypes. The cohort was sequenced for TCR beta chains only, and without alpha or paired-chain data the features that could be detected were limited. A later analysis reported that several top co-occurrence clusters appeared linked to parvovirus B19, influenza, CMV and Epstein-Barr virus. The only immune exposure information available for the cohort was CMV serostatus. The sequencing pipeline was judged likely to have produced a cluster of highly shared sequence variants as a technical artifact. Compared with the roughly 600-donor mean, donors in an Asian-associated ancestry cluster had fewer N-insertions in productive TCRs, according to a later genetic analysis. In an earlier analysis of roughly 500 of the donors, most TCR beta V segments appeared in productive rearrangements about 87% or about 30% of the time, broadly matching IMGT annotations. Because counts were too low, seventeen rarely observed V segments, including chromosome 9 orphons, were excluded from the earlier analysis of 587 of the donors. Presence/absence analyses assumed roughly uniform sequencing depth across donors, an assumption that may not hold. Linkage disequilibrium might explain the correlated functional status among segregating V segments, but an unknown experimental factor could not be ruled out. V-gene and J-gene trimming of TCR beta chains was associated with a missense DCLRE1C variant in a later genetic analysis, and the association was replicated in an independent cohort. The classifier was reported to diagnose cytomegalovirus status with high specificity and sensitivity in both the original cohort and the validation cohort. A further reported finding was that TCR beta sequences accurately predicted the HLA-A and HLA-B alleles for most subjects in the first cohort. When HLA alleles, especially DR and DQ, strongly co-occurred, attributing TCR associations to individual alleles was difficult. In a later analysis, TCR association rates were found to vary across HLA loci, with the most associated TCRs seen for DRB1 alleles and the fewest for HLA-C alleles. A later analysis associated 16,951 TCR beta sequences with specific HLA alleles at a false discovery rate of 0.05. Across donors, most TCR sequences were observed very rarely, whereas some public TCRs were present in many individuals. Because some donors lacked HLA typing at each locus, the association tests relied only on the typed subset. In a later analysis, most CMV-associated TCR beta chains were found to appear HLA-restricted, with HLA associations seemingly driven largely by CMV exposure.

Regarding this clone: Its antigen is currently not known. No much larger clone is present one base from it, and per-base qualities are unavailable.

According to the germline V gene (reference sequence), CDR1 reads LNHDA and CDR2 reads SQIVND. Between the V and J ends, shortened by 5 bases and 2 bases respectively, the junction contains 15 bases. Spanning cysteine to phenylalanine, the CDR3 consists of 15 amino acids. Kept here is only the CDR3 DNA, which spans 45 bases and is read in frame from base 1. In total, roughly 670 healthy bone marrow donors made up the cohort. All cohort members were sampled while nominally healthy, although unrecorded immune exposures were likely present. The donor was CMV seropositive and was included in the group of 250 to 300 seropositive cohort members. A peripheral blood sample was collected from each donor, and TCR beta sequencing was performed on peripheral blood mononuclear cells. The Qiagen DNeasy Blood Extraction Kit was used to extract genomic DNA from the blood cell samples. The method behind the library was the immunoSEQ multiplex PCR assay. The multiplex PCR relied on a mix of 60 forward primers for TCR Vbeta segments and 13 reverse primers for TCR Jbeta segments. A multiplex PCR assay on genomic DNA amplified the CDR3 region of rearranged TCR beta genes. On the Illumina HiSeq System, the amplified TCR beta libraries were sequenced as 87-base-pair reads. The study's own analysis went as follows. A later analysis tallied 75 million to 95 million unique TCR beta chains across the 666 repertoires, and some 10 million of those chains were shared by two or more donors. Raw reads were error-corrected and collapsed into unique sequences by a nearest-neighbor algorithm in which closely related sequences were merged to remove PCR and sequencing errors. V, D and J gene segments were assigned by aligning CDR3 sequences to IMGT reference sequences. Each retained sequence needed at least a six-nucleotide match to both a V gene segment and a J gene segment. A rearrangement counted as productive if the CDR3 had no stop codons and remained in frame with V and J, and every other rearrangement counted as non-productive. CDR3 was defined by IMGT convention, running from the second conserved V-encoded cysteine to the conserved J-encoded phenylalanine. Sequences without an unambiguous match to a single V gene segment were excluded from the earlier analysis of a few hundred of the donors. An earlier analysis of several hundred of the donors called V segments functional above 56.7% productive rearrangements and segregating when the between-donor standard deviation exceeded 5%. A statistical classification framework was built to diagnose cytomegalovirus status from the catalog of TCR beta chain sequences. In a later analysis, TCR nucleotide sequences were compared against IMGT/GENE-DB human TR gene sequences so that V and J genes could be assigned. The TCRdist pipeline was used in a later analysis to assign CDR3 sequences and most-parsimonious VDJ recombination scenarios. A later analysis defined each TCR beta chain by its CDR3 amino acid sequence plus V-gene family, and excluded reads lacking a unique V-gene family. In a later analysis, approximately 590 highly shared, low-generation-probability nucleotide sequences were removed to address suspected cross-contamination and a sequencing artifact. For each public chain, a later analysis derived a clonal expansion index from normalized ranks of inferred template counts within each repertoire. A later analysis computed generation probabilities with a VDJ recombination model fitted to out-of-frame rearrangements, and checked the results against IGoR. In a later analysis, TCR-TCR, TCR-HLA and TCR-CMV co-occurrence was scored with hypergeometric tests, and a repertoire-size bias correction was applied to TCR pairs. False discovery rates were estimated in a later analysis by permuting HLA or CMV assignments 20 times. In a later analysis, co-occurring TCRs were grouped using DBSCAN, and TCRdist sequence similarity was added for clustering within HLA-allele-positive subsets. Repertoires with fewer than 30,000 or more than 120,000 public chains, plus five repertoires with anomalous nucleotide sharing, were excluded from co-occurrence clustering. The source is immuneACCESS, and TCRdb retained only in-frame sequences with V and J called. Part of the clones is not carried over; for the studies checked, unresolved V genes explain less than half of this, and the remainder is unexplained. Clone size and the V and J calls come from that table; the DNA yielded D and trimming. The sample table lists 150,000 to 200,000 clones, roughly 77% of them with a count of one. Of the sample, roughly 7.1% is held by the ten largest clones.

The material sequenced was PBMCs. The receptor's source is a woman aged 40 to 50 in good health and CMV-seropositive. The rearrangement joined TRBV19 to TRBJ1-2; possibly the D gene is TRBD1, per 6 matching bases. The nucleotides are TGTGCCAGTAGTTTAAACAGGGACCAGAACTATGGCTACACCTTC. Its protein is CASSLNRDQNYGYTF.